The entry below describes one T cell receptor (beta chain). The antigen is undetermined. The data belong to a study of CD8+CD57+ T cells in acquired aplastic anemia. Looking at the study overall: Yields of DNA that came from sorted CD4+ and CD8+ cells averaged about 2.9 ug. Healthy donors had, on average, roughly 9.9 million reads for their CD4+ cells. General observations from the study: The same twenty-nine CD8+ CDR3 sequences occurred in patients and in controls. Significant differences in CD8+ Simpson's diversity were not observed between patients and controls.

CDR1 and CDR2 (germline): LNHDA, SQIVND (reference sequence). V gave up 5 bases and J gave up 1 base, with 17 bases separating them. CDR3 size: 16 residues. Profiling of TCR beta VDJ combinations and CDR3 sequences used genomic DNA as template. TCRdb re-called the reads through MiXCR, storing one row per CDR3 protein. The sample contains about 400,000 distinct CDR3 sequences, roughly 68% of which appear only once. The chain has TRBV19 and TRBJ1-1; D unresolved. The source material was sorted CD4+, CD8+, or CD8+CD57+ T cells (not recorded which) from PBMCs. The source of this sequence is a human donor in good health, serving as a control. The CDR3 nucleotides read TGTGCCAGTAGTGTGGGAGGGCAAGTTACGAACACTGAAGCTTTCTTT. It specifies CASSVGGQVTNTEAFF.